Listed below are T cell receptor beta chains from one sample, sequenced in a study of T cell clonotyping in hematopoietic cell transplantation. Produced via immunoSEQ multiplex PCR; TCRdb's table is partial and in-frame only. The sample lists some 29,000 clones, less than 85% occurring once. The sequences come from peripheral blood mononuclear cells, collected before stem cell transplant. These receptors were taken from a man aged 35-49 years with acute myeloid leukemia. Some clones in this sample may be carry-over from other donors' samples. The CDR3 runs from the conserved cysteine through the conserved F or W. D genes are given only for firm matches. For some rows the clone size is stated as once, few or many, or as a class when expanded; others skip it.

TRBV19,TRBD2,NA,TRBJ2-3,TGTGCCAGTAGACGGGAGGGCCAAGATACGCAGTATTTT,CASRREGQDTQYF
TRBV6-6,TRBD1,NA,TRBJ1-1,TGTGCCAGCAGCGGGGGACAGGGCTCTGAAGCTTTCTTT,CASSGGQGSEAFF
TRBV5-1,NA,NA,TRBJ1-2,TGCGCCAGCAGCTTGCTGACCGATAACTATGGCTACACCTTC,CASSLLTDNYGYTF
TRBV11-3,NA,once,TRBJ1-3,TGTGCCAGCAGCTTGGACTCCTGGAGCTCTGGAAACACCATATATTTT,CASSLDSWSSGNTIYF
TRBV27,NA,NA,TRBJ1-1,TGTGCCAGCAGTTTGGAGTCAGTCGAAGCTTTCTTT,CASSLESVEAFF
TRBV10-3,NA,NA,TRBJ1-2,TGTGCCATCAGTGAGTCCAGGGGTAACTATGGCTACACCTTC,CAISESRGNYGYTF
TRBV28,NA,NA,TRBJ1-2,TGTGCCAGCAGCTCAGGGTATGGCTACACCTTC,CASSSGYGYTF
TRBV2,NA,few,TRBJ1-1,TGTGCCAGCATCAGGGGGAACACTGAAGCTTTCTTT,CASIRGNTEAFF
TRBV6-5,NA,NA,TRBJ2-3,TGTGCCAGCCGATCCGACAGGGGAGGGAGTACGCAGTATTTT,CASRSDRGGSTQYF
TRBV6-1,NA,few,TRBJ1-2,TGTGCCAGCAGTGTGGACGGTCCGGGCTATGGCTACACCTTC,CASSVDGPGYGYTF
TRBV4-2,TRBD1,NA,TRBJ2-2,TGTGCCAGCAGCCAAGAGGCAGGGGGCGCTTTAACCGGGGAGCTGTTTTTT,CASSQEAGGALTGELFF
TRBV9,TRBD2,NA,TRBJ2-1,TGTGCCAGCAGCGTAGGGGCGGGAGGTCGCGATGAGCAGTTCTTC,CASSVGAGGRDEQFF
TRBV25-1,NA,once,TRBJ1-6,TGTGCCAGCACCGCGACTCGGGGCTCCTATAATTCACCCCTCCACTTT,CASTATRGSYNSPLHF
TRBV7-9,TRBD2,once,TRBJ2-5,TGTGCCAGCAGCTTATCAGGGAGGGTCACCCAGTACTTC,CASSLSGRVTQYF
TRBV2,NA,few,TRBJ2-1,TGTGCCAGCAGTGAAGCAGGGTCCGATGAGCAGTTCTTC,CASSEAGSDEQFF
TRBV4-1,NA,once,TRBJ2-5,TGCGCCAGCAGCCGTCTAGGGGGAGAGACCCAGTACTTC,CASSRLGGETQYF
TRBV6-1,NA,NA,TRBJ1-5,TGTGCCACCGGGACCGCCGTTAGCAATCAGCCCCAGCATTTT,CATGTAVSNQPQHF
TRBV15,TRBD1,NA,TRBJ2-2,TGTGCCACCAGCGGCAACGGACAGGGCGGGGAGCTGTTTTTT,CATSGNGQGGELFF
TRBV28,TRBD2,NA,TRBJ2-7,TGTGCCAGCAGAGGGGGCGGGACTAGCGGATACGAGCAGTACTTC,CASRGGGTSGYEQYF
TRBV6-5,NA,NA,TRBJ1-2,TGTGCCAGCAGTTACAGCGGGGTTGGCTACACCTTC,CASSYSGVGYTF
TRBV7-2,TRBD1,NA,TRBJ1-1,TGTGCCAGCAAGATCCTGGAGGGGGCGCGGACTGAAGCTTTCTTT,CASKILEGARTEAFF
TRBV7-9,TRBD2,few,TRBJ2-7,TGTGCCAGCAGCCGAAGTACCGGGACTAGCGGATCCTACGAGCAGTACTTC,CASSRSTGTSGSYEQYF
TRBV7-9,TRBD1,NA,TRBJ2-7,TGTGCCAGCAGCTTGACTGGGACAGGGGTCGAGCAGTACTTC,CASSLTGTGVEQYF
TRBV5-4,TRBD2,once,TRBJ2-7,TGTGCCAGCAGCCAGTCCGCGGGAGGCTACGAGCAGTACTTC,CASSQSAGGYEQYF
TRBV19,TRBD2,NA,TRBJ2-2,TGTGCCAGTAGTACTAGCGGGGCGAACACCGGGGAGCTGTTTTTT,CASSTSGANTGELFF
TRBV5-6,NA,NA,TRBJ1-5,TGTGCCAGCAGCTTCCGGGATCAGCCCCAGCATTTT,CASSFRDQPQHF
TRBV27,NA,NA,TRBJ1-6,TGTGCCAGCAGTTTAGGGGCCGGGAGCTCCTATAATTCACCCCTCCACTTT,CASSLGAGSSYNSPLHF
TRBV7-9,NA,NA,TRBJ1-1,TGTGCCAGCACCAATAGACAGAGCACTGAAGCTTTCTTT,CASTNRQSTEAFF
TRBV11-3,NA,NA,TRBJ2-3,TGTGCCAGCAGCCCAACTATCCCCACAGATACGCAGTATTTT,CASSPTIPTDTQYF
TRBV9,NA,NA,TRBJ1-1,TGTGCCAGCAGCGTCCGGGTCGGGACTGAAGCTTTCTTT,CASSVRVGTEAFF
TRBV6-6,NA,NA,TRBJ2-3,TGTGCCAGCAGCCCCGGGGGGCTCACAGATACGCAGTATTTT,CASSPGGLTDTQYF